This T cell receptor (beta chain) was retrieved from a study of blood T cell repertoires in COVID-19. Study as a whole: There were acute and convalescent COVID-19 samples, and they came from the United States, Italy and Spain.

Patients of the Seattle cohort, enrolled during active infection, were followed longitudinally. With V trimmed by 6 bases and J by 2 bases, 13 bases remained unmatched. The CDR3 totals 17 residues. CDR1 MDHEN and CDR2 SYDVKM come from the germline V gene. Per the original data handling: From reference gene primer amplification, estimates of nucleated cell counts were derived. Sequencing was performed with immunoSEQ multiplex PCR; in TCRdb, only in-frame clones are kept and a portion is missing. V and J calls and clone size are as listed in that table; D and trimming were resolved from the DNA. Among around 82,000 clones listed, 75% to 90% were seen once.

V is TRBV28 and J is TRBJ1-3; the match to TRBD1 covers 7 bases. This TCR was sampled from a man at least 80 years old with COVID-19, enrolled during active disease. Specimen: peripheral blood. Here the CDR3 reads CASSPPGQIHTGNTIYF. The CDR3 nucleotides are TGTGCCAGCAGCCCGCCGGGACAGATTCATACTGGAAACACCATATATTTT.